This TCR beta chain was sequenced in a study of cytomegalovirus exposure and HLA in healthy donors (dated by TCRdb to 2015 to 2018). With respect to the entire study: An earlier analysis of approximately 600 of the donors reported 250 to 350 Gb of sequence data and around 120 million unique TCR beta sequences from about 200 million T cells. A later analysis re-examined previously published TCR beta repertoires from 600 to 700 donors and added high-resolution HLA genotyping to investigate patterns of TCR occurrence. Roughly five DR-DQ haplotypes were treated as single units for association and clustering because of strong linkage in the cohort. HLA typing included class I and class II loci at four-digit resolution. Donor age, sex, ethnicity and CMV serostatus were compiled alongside the repertoire data. Rather than using new phenotypic data, the later analysis identified candidate immune exposures from TCR beta sequences and from how often those sequences occurred across donors. To predict cytomegalovirus infection status, the study brought together high-throughput TCR immunosequencing, statistical association of individual TCRs with disease status, and machine learning. The number of donors typed differed by locus, with 629-630 for A, B, C, DRB1 and DQB1, over 500 for DQA1, 600 to 610 for DPA1, and some 450 for DPB1. The T cell repertoires of around 730 subjects were profiled by immunosequencing and related to cytomegalovirus serostatus. The study was designed to test whether signatures of past pathogen exposure could be identified by cataloging public T cell receptors. Besides the first cohort of 666 subjects, a separate validation cohort made up of about 120 different subjects was used. In a later genetic analysis, genome-wide SNP genotypes for about 65% of the roughly 700 donors were used, and that subset was treated as a discovery cohort. An early release that covered 500 to 800 HLA-typed donors contained approximately 320 gigabases of sequencing data and some 87 million unique TCR sequences. An earlier analysis of 587 of the donors used high-throughput TCR beta sequencing to judge whether each TCR beta V gene segment behaved as functional or pseudogenic. All discovery cohort repertoires had been generated on a single sequencing platform. Across 300 to 500 genotyped donors of the cohort, an average of about 240,000 unique TCR beta nucleotide sequences per donor were sequenced, and roughly 17% of those sequences were non-productive. Of the approximately 370 genotyped donors, 75% to 85% were placed in the genetic ancestry cluster associated with self-reported Caucasian donors. What the study reported, not specific to this receptor: A cluster of highly shared sequence variants was judged likely to be a technical artifact of the sequencing pipeline. The authors suggested that the approach could potentially be generalized to other disease states and immunological phenotypes. Broadly in line with IMGT annotations, most TCR beta V segments showed up in productive rearrangements about 90% or about 30% of the time in an earlier analysis of 587 of the donors. Across donors, most TCR sequences were observed very rarely, whereas some public TCRs were present in many individuals. A later analysis associated some 17,000 TCR beta sequences with specific HLA alleles at a false discovery rate of 0.05. Roughly uniform sequencing depth across donors was assumed in presence/absence analyses, although this assumption may not hold. Assigning TCR associations to individual alleles was difficult when HLA alleles, especially DR and DQ, strongly co-occurred. An association between a missense DCLRE1C variant and V-gene and J-gene trimming of TCR beta chains was found in a later genetic analysis and replicated in an independent cohort. The cohort was sequenced for TCR beta chains only, and without alpha or paired-chain data the features that could be detected were limited. HLA typing was unavailable for some donors at each locus, so association tests used only the typed subset. A further reported finding was that TCR beta sequences accurately predicted the HLA-A and HLA-B alleles for most subjects in the first cohort. In a later analysis, TCR association rates were found to vary across HLA loci, with the most associated TCRs seen for DRB1 alleles and the fewest for HLA-C alleles. Fewer than 20 rarely observed V segments, including chromosome 9 orphons, were excluded from the earlier analysis of several hundred of the donors because counts were too low. In a later analysis, HLA-associated TCR beta chains showed more clonal expansion and lower generation probabilities than non-associated chains that were equally common. In vitro tests confirmed that three of the cytomegalovirus-associated TCR beta chains recognize cytomegalovirus antigens. Compared with the approximately 710-donor mean, donors in an Asian-associated ancestry cluster had fewer N-insertions in productive TCRs, according to a later genetic analysis. In a later analysis, most CMV-associated TCR beta chains were found to appear HLA-restricted, with HLA associations seemingly driven largely by CMV exposure. According to a later analysis, parvovirus B19, influenza, CMV and Epstein-Barr virus appeared linked to several top co-occurrence clusters. The classifier was reported to diagnose cytomegalovirus status with high specificity and sensitivity in both the original and validation cohorts. The study listed approximately 150 TCR beta chains as associated with cytomegalovirus. Linkage disequilibrium might explain the correlated functional status among segregating V segments, but an unknown experimental factor could not be ruled out. Immune exposure information for the cohort was limited to CMV serostatus. Some IMGT-functional V segments, including TRBV6-2 and TRBV6-3, could not be distinguished by the 87-base-pair reads and were therefore excluded.

The library was built by means of the immunoSEQ multiplex PCR assay. The multiplex PCR relied on a mix of 60 forward primers for TCR Vbeta segments and 13 reverse primers for TCR Jbeta segments. Amplification of the CDR3 region of rearranged TCR beta genes was performed with a multiplex PCR assay on genomic DNA. Amplified TCR beta libraries were sequenced as 87-base-pair reads on the Illumina HiSeq System. Processing in the source paper ran as follows. In a later analysis, 77 million or so unique TCR beta chains were counted across the approximately 670 repertoires, and roughly 11 million of these chains were shared by at least two donors. Raw reads were error-corrected and collapsed into unique sequences with a nearest-neighbor algorithm that merged closely related sequences to remove PCR and sequencing errors. Alignment of CDR3 sequences to IMGT reference sequences was used to assign V, D and J gene segments. Each retained sequence needed at least a six-nucleotide match to both a V gene segment and a J gene segment. A rearrangement counted as productive if the CDR3 had no stop codons and remained in frame with V and J, and every other rearrangement counted as non-productive. Following IMGT convention, CDR3 was defined as the stretch from the second conserved V-encoded cysteine up to the conserved J-encoded phenylalanine. The earlier analysis of about 610 of the donors excluded any sequence lacking an unambiguous match to a single V gene segment. In an earlier analysis of several hundred of the donors, V segments were called functional above 56.7% productive rearrangements and were called segregating when the between-donor standard deviation exceeded 5%. A statistical classification framework was built to diagnose cytomegalovirus status from the catalog of TCR beta chain sequences. In a later analysis, V and J genes were assigned by comparing TCR nucleotide sequences against IMGT/GENE-DB human TR gene sequences. In a later analysis, CDR3 sequences and most-parsimonious VDJ recombination scenarios were assigned using the TCRdist pipeline. In a later analysis, each TCR beta chain was defined by its CDR3 amino acid sequence together with its V-gene family, and reads lacking a unique V-gene family were excluded. As a way to deal with suspected cross-contamination and a sequencing artifact, a later analysis dropped 450 to 600 nucleotide sequences that were highly shared and had low generation probability. In a later analysis, a clonal expansion index was calculated for each public chain from normalized within-repertoire ranks of inferred template counts. In a later analysis, generation probabilities were computed with a VDJ recombination model fitted to out-of-frame rearrangements, and the resulting probabilities were checked against IGoR. In a later analysis, TCR-TCR, TCR-HLA and TCR-CMV co-occurrence was scored with hypergeometric tests, and a repertoire-size bias correction was applied to TCR pairs. False discovery rates were estimated in a later analysis by permuting HLA or CMV assignments 20 times. In a later analysis, co-occurring TCRs were grouped using DBSCAN, with TCRdist sequence similarity added in when clustering inside HLA-allele-positive subsets. Repertoires with fewer than 30,000 or more than 120,000 public chains were left out of co-occurrence clustering, as were about 5 repertoires with anomalous nucleotide sharing. Imported from immuneACCESS, the table was reduced by TCRdb to in-frame sequences with V and J called. These copies leave out some clones; in studies compared against another copy, an unresolved V gene accounts for under half, and the cause of the remainder is not known. The D gene and trimming were derived from the DNA, and the V and J assignments and clone size from that table. A total of more than 65,000 clones appear in this sample, roughly four fifths of them only once. Of the sample, under 2.5% falls within the top ten clones.

The cohort was made up of about 610 healthy bone marrow donors. At the time of sampling, all cohort members were nominally healthy, though unrecorded immune exposures were likely present. The donor tested CMV seronegative and was one of the 352 seronegative cohort members. Each donor provided a peripheral blood sample, and peripheral blood mononuclear cells were used for TCR beta sequencing. The Qiagen DNeasy Blood Extraction Kit was used to extract genomic DNA from the blood cell samples. A note on this clone: Its antigen is not yet known. The missing conserved phenylalanine or tryptophan at the end of this CDR3 makes a read error likely.

The germline V gene provides CDR1 SQVTM and CDR2 ANQGSEA. The CDR3 is 13 residues long, ends included. The only DNA kept is the CDR3, 39 bases in frame from the first base. Germline trimming amounts to 7 bases on V and 4 bases on J, with 6 as the count of junction bases outside the gene matches. The sequenced sample was PBMCs. The rearrangement combines TRBV29-1 with TRBJ1-1; TRBD1 lines up with 10 middle nucleotides. The sequence derives from a young man in good health and CMV-seronegative. The CDR3 protein is CSARTGGRTEAFL. The nucleotide sequence is given as TGCAGCGCACGGACAGGGGGACGCACTGAAGCTTTCTTG.